Following are 21 T cell receptor beta chains from one sample sequenced in a study of T cells in narcolepsy (dated by TCRdb to the late 2010s). Library method: the immunoSEQ multiplex PCR assay. The table was pulled from immuneACCESS by TCRdb, which kept in-frame rearrangements only. Such tables lose some clones; where checked, under half of the loss comes from unresolved V genes, and the rest has no known cause. In this sample the table shows over 40,000 clones, about 91% of which occur a single time. The top ten constitute over 1% of the sample. Sequencing used CD45RA- memory CD4+ T cells from PBMCs. The intended sense of this specimen's cell subset or site label: memory T cells sorted ex vivo from peripheral blood. The receptors stem from a human donor with narcolepsy.

This clone appeared once. The chain combines TRBV18 with TRBJ2-1; a weak D match, TRBD2 (6 bases). Looked up from germline, CDR1 is KGHSH and CDR2 is LQKENI. Trimming shortened V by 5 bases and J by 15 bases, and 29 bases separated the two germline ends. The CDR3 is made up of 16 amino acids. For the CDR3, the DNA is TGTGCCAGCTCAGACGTTGGAGGGAGGATCCCGGGGAAACTGTTCTTC. Its translation is CASSDVGGRIPGKLFF.

This CDR3 is CASSLEGGAKVDTQYF. The CDR3 nucleotides are TGTGCCAGCAGCTTAGAGGGGGGGGCCAAGGTGGATACGCAGTATTTT. V usage is TRBV7-2 and J usage is TRBJ2-3, with D possibly TRBD2 on 7 matching bases. V lost 1 base and J 6 bases, leaving 17 bases between the germline ends. The CDR3 loop spans 16 amino acids. Germline V gene sequence: CDR1 SGHTA, CDR2 FQGNSA.

This rearrangement joins TRBV7-9 to TRBJ2-5; a possible D gene is TRBD1 (5 bases). Trimming took 8 bases from V and 5 from J, leaving 18 bases between them. Germline values: CDR1 SEHNR, CDR2 FQNEAQ (reference sequence). CDR3 size: 14 residues. CDR3 loop: CASSRTTLKETQYF. The CDR3 nucleotides read TGTGCCAGCTCCAGGACAACCCTCAAGGAGACCCAGTACTTC.

The chain carries TRBV28 and TRBJ1-4; 9 bases align to TRBD1. The junction had 10 bases not matched to a gene; V was cut back by 4 bases and J by 7 bases. Germline values: CDR1 MDHEN, CDR2 SYDVKM. This CDR3 contains 16 residues. CDR3 sequence reads: CASSSTSGTGREKLFF. DNA of the CDR3: TGTGCCAGCAGTTCGACCTCCGGGACAGGGCGTGAAAAACTGTTTTTT.

The V gene is TRBV11-2, the J gene TRBJ2-3, with D possibly being TRBD2 (6 bases). With 3 bases removed from V and 6 bases from J, the gap between germline ends came to 10 bases. CDR3 size: 13 residues. Germline V gives CDR1 SGHAT, CDR2 FQNNGV. The CDR3 sequence is CASSFDAGDTQYF. CDR3 bases: TGTGCCAGCAGCTTTGACGCGGGGGATACGCAGTATTTT.

The J gene is TRBJ1-1, the V gene TRBV7-3; possible D gene TRBD1, 5 bases. V shed 2 bases and J shed 6 bases, with 16 bases lying between them. The CDR3 spans 15 residues. Germline V gene lookup returns CDR1 SGHTA and CDR2 FQGTGA. DNA of the CDR3: TGTGCCAGCAGCTTAGGGGGAGGGATGACCGCTGAAGCTTTCTTT. The encoded protein is CASSLGGGMTAEAFF.

The sample holds one count of this clone. The chain uses TRBV11-3 and TRBJ2-2, with 10 bases matching TRBD1. The CDR3 contains 16 residues. The V and J ends lost 5 bases and 1 base, in that order; junction bases with no gene match: 4. Germline loops: CDR1 SGHNT, CDR2 YENEEA. The CDR3 here is CASSLRTGGNTGELFF. In DNA, the CDR3 is TGTGCCAGCAGCCTCCGGACAGGGGGGAACACCGGGGAGCTGTTTTTT.

The V and J genes are TRBV6-5 and TRBJ1-3; D is uncertain. Trimming pared 6 bases from V and 0 bases from J, leaving 9 bases between. Germline values: CDR1 MNHEY, CDR2 SVGAGI. The length of the CDR3 is 14 residues. CDR3 sequence: CASSPSGSGNTIYF. CDR3 coding DNA: TGTGCCAGCAGCCCGTCGGGCTCTGGAAACACCATATATTTT.

This chain connects TRBV30 to TRBJ2-2, with D uncertain. Looked up from germline, CDR1 is GTSNPN and CDR2 is SVGIG (reference sequence). CDR3 size: 11 residues. Trimming took 4 bases from V and 7 from J, leaving 7 bases between them. CDR3 protein: CAWKFHGELFF. The CDR3 bases are TGTGCCTGGAAATTCCACGGGGAGCTGTTTTTT.

V usage is TRBV7-8 and J usage is TRBJ2-6, with TRBD2 identical over 12 bases. The V and J ends lost 4 bases and 0 bases, in that order; junction bases with no gene match: 7. The CDR3 extends over 19 amino acids. In germline, CDR1 is SGHVS, CDR2 FQNEAQ. The CDR3 here is CASSWPTSGGSSGANVLTF. CDR3 coding DNA: TGTGCCAGCAGCTGGCCCACTAGCGGGGGGAGCTCTGGGGCCAACGTCCTGACTTTC. Full variable domain (rest looked up from reference TRBV7-8 and TRBJ2-6): GAGVSQSPRYKVAKRGQDVALRCDPISGHVSLFWYQQALGQGPEFLTYFQNEAQLDKSGLPSDRFFAERPEGSVSTLKIQRTQQEDSAVYLCASSWPTSGGSSGANVLTFGAGSRLTVL.

The rearrangement uses TRBV25-1 and TRBJ2-5; D possibly corresponds to TRBD1 (6 bases). Trimming shortened V by 4 bases and J by 5 bases, and 17 bases separated the two germline ends. The CDR3 is 15 amino acids. The germline gives CDR1 MGHDK, CDR2 SYGVNS. The CDR3 nucleotides read TGTGCCAGCAGTGCGCACTACAGGGATAGTGAGACCCAGTACTTC. It yields the protein CASSAHYRDSETQYF.

The J gene is TRBJ2-7, the V gene TRBV6-5, with D unresolved. The CDR3 has 11 amino acids. Germline CDR1 is MNHEY and CDR2 is SVGAGI. The germline V and J ends were trimmed by 5 bases and 5 bases, with 7 bases remaining between them. Written as DNA, the CDR3 is TGTGCCAGCAGTCAAGTAAACGAGCAGTACTTC. Its protein product is CASSQVNEQYF.

This clone came up once. The CDR3 DNA follows: TGCGCCAGCAGCTTGGGAGGGGGACCCAACTCCTACGAGCAGTACTTC. Its protein is CASSLGGGPNSYEQYF. This rearrangement joins TRBV5-1 to TRBJ2-7; weak D call: TRBD1 (6 bases). Germline CDR1 is SGHRS and CDR2 is YFSETQ. The V and J ends lost 0 bases and 0 bases respectively, with 13 bases between them. This CDR3 spans 16 amino acids.

The chain has TRBV6-1 and TRBJ1-1, with D tentatively TRBD1 (5 bases). The V and J ends lost 0 bases and 10 bases respectively, with 30 bases between them. The CDR3 extends over 19 amino acids. Germline CDR1 reads MNHNS; CDR2 reads SASEGT. CDR3 nucleotide sequence: TGTGCCAGCAGTGAAGCGCTTCTGGGTGTATCTTCCAGGGTGGGAGGAGCTTTCTTT. This gives the protein CASSEALLGVSSRVGGAFF.

The rearrangement links TRBV10-2 to TRBJ1-3, with a tentative D call TRBD1 (5 bases). Trimming pared 6 bases from V and 0 bases from J, leaving 6 bases between. Germline-derived CDR1 and CDR2 are WSHSY and SAAADI. This CDR3 has 13 amino acids. The chain's CDR3 is CASRQVSGNTIYF. CDR3 nucleotides: TGCGCCAGCAGACAGGTCTCTGGAAACACCATATATTTT.

CDR3 loop: CATRTGRYEQYF. DNA for the CDR3: TGTGCCACCAGGACAGGGAGGTACGAGCAGTACTTC. This chain uses TRBV6-5 with TRBJ2-7; 8 bases map to TRBD1. Trimming cost V 10 bases and J 4 bases; bases outside gene matches: 6. CDR1 and CDR2 from the germline V gene are MNHEY and SVGAGI. The CDR3 loop spans 12 amino acids.

The chain links TRBV6-5 to TRBJ1-3, with unresolved D. Looked up from germline, CDR1 is MNHEY and CDR2 is SVGAGI. The CDR3 sequence is 16 residues long. V lost 0 bases to trimming and J lost 7 bases, with 16 bases between them. The chain's CDR3 is CASSYSTQLVRNTIYF. The CDR3 region has the DNA TGTGCCAGCAGTTACTCGACCCAGCTGGTGCGGAACACCATATATTTT.

The chain uses TRBV28 and TRBJ1-1; D is undetermined. CDR3 size: 11 residues. CDR1 and CDR2 from the germline V gene are MDHEN and SYDVKM. Trimming took 1 base from V and 8 from J, leaving 5 bases between them. The CDR3 is CASSLFREAFF. The CDR3 nucleotides read TGTGCCAGCAGTTTATTCCGGGAAGCTTTCTTT.

This clone was seen a handful of times. This same CDR3 is encoded by further DNA sequences in the sample. The J gene is TRBJ1-2, the V gene TRBV20-1; 7 bases agree with TRBD1. This CDR3 is 11 amino acids long. The V gene's germline CDR1 is DFQATT and CDR2 SNEGSKA (reference sequence). The J segment lost 5 bases and the V segment lost 6 bases, leaving 3 bases of the junction unmatched. The CDR3, as DNA: TGCAGTGCCGGGACAGATTATGGCTACACCTTC. Translating gives CSAGTDYGYTF.

The chain recombines TRBV11-2 with TRBJ1-1, with 8 bases matching TRBD1. The ends lost 3 bases at V and 4 bases at J; junction bases unmatched: 1. This CDR3 contains 13 residues. Germline assignment: CDR1 SGHAT and CDR2 FQNNGV. CDR3 region: CASSLGQVTEAFF. CDR3 sequence (DNA): TGTGCCAGCAGCTTGGGACAGGTCACTGAAGCTTTCTTT.

The chain has TRBV13 and TRBJ2-3; the D gene is possibly TRBD2 (6 bases). The V gene lost 0 bases and the J gene lost 2 bases, with 18 bases spanning the gap. Germline V gene sequence: CDR1 PRHDT, CDR2 FYEKMQ (reference sequence). There are 18 residues in the CDR3. The CDR3 spells CASSLGLGGSSPTDTQYF. CDR3 nucleotide sequence: TGTGCCAGCAGCTTAGGCCTGGGGGGTAGTTCTCCCACAGATACGCAGTATTTT. The whole variable domain, remainder taken from reference TRBV13 and TRBJ2-3, is AAGVIQSPRHLIKEKRETATLKCYPIPRHDTVYWYQQGPGQDPQFLISFYEKMQSDKGSIPDRFSAQQFSDYHSELNMSSLELGDSALYFCASSLGLGGSSPTDTQYFGPGTRLTVL.